The present T cell receptor (beta chain) was sequenced within a study of cytomegalovirus exposure and HLA in healthy donors. Though probably carrying unrecorded immune exposures, donors were nominally healthy at sampling. CDR3 length: 14 amino acids. V was pared by 4 bases and J by 5 bases, with 14 bases between. Germline V lookup: CDR1 MGHRA, CDR2 YSYEKL. Comment on this clone: Its target is unknown.

Vbeta (60) and Jbeta (13) primers were used in the PCR. Data came from immunoSEQ multiplex PCR; TCRdb stores just in-frame clones and leaves some out. This sample's table reports approximately 140,000 clones. Whole-study findings and limits: TCR beta sequences reportedly predicted most subjects' HLA-A and HLA-B alleles accurately. Earlier analysis found most TCR beta V segments productive about 87% or about 30% of the time.

This sequence joins TRBV4-1 and TRBJ2-5; a weak D match, TRBD2 (5 bases). The sequenced sample consisted of PBMCs. The receptor was derived from a woman between 18 and 29 years old in good health and CMV-seronegative. The CDR3 DNA reads as TGCGCCAGCAGCCTAGAAACTAGAGGGGAGACCCAGTACTTC. This codes for CASSLETRGETQYF.